The rows below give T cell receptor beta chains drawn from one sample of a study of molecular identifiers for immune sequencing clone quantification. TCRdb ran MiXCR on the PCR reads and lists one entry per CDR3 protein. The table has about 630,000 distinct CDR3 sequences, 25% seen once. The specimen sequenced was naive CD8+ T cells from blood, with Jurkat cell RNA spiked in. These receptors all come from a human donor in good health. Some libraries in this study had Jurkat cell RNA spiked in. The CDR3 runs from the conserved cysteine through the conserved F or W. A D gene is named only where the DNA matches it firmly. A clone size is listed for some rows: how often the clone was seen (once, few, many), or a class if it is expanded.

size	D	V	J	CDR3	DNA
few	TRBD1	TRBV12-3/TRBV12-4	TRBJ1-6	CASSLALGQGPNSPLHF	TGTGCCAGCAGTTTAGCCCTAGGACAGGGGCCCAATTCACCCCTCCACTTT
-	-	TRBV20-1	TRBJ2-7	CSARDRGGTNYEQYF	TGCAGTGCTAGAGATCGAGGTGGGACAAACTACGAGCAGTACTTC
few	-	TRBV6-2/TRBV6-3	TRBJ2-7	CASSLLAAQIYEQYF	TGTGCCAGCAGCCTTTTAGCGGCCCAGATCTACGAGCAGTACTTC
few	-	TRBV9	TRBJ2-7	CASSVGDSAWEQYF	TGTGCCAGCAGCGTAGGTGATAGCGCATGGGAGCAGTACTTC
-	-	TRBV7-9	TRBJ1-5	CASSLSNQPRHF	TGTGCCAGCAGCTTGAGCAATCAGCCCCGGCATTTT
many	-	TRBV29-1	TRBJ1-1	CSGGALNTEAFF	TGCAGCGGAGGGGCTTTGAACACTGAAGCTTTCTTT
-	TRBD1	TRBV2	TRBJ2-7	CASNSKGQAYYEQYF	TGTGCCAGCAATTCTAAGGGACAGGCTTACTACGAGCAGTACTTC
many	TRBD1	TRBV11-2	TRBJ2-5	CASSFTGTDQETQYF	TGTGCCAGCAGCTTTACCGGGACAGACCAAGAGACCCAGTACTTC
many	TRBD2	TRBV5-6	TRBJ2-7	CASRPGLAAISYEQYF	TGTGCCAGCAGGCCCGGACTAGCGGCGATCTCCTACGAGCAGTACTTC
few	-	TRBV7-9	TRBJ1-4	CASSSPAVSAGGKEKLFF	TGTGCCAGCAGCTCCCCCGCGGTTTCAGCGGGGGGGAAGGAAAAACTGTTTTTT
-	TRBD2	TRBV19	TRBJ2-2	CASSFGTSGREATGELFF	TGTGCCAGTAGCTTCGGGACTAGCGGGAGGGAGGCCACCGGGGAGCTGTTTTTT
many	-	TRBV28	TRBJ1-5	CASSFLGASRQPQHF	TGTGCCAGCAGTTTCTTGGGGGCCTCAAGACAGCCCCAGCATTTT